This T cell receptor beta chain is drawn from a study of blood T cell repertoires in COVID-19. The overall study: Samples came from the United States, Italy and Spain, spanning acute and convalescent COVID-19. Nucleic acid was either cDNA or gDNA, and it came from T cells, B-cell-depleted T cells, or PBMCs.

In the authors' methods: For nucleated cells, counts were estimated from reference gene primer amplification. The protocol was immunoSEQ multiplex PCR, while the TCRdb copy is restricted to in-frame clones and leaves out a portion. V, J and clone size were drawn from that table, and D and trimming were deduced from the DNA. The sample records 60,000 or so clones, nearly 90% being singletons. The CDR3 has 13 amino acids. With 6 bases removed from V and 3 bases from J, the gap between germline ends came to 9 bases. Germline lookup yields CDR1 SNHLY and CDR2 FYNNEI. The V call is TRBV2, the J call TRBJ1-5, with a weak D call TRBD1 (6 bases). The specimen sequenced was peripheral blood. The receptor's source is a man aged 55 to 70 with active COVID-19. CDR3 residues: CASSGDNNQPQHF. The CDR3, as DNA: TGTGCCAGCAGCGGGGACAACAATCAGCCCCAGCATTTT. Supplemented by reference TRBV2 and TRBJ1-5, the full variable domain reads EPEVTQTPSHQVTQMGQEVILRCVPISNHLYFYWYRQILGQKVEFLVSFYNNEISEKSEIFDDQFSVERPDGSNFTLKIRSTKLEDSAMYFCASSGDNNQPQHFGDGTRLSIL.